Listed here is a single TCR beta chain. TCRdb re-called the reads through MiXCR, storing one row per CDR3 protein. The sample includes 130,000 or so distinct CDR3 sequences, about 6% of them seen just once. These data come from a study of T cell repertoires in cytomegalovirus infection. The germline gives CDR1 SQVTM, CDR2 ANQGSEA. The ends were cut back, 0 bases at V and 6 bases at J, with 9 bases in the middle. CDR3 length: 12 residues. The sequencing input was PBMCs. J is TRBJ2-7 and V is TRBV29-1; the D gene is possibly TRBD1 (5 bases). This TCR was recovered from a human donor in good health (CMV status not recorded). Some clones in this sample may be carry-over from other donors' samples. As DNA, the CDR3 is TGCAGCGTTGAAGAGGCAGGGTCCGAGCAGTACTTC. It codes for CSVEEAGSEQYF.